Here is one T cell receptor beta chain with its context. Produced via immunoSEQ multiplex PCR; TCRdb's table is partial and in-frame only. The sample shows approximately 59,000 clones, approximately 92% of them seen only once. The data stem from a study of T cell changes during pregnancy in multiple sclerosis. CDR3 size: 14 residues. Germline assignment: CDR1 SGHTA and CDR2 FQGNSA. V lost 5 bases, J lost 7 bases, and 17 bases lay in between. This specimen consisted of CD4+ T cells from peripheral blood mononuclear cells, obtained before pregnancy. The clonotype originates from a female donor with multiple sclerosis, enrolled in a pregnancy study. J is TRBJ1-2 and V is TRBV7-2; the D is unclear. The CDR3 bases are TGTGCCAGCAGCCCAACGACTGGAGATGGTGGCTACACCTTC. Its protein product is CASSPTTGDGGYTF.